This TCR beta chain was captured by sequencing in a study of somatic mutations in cytotoxic T cells in rheumatoid arthritis (dated by TCRdb to 2017 to 2019). Background for the entire study: Right after diagnosis and prior to the start of any treatment, around 30 ml EDTA of peripheral blood was drawn from patients. The median ages of the patient and control groups were essentially identical. TCRB deep sequencing covered over 55 patients with rheumatoid arthritis along with approximately 20 healthy controls. Sorted V beta1+ cells also underwent TCRB sequencing, and some V beta antibody-stained T-cell populations were flow-sorted at nearly 100% purity on a FACSAria II or Sony SH800. The study asked whether expanded CD8+ T-cell clones in newly diagnosed, untreated rheumatoid arthritis carry somatic mutations, and used TCRB deep sequencing to characterize clonality. General conclusions and limits of the study: The largest CD8+ clone made up more than 20% of CD8+ cells in about an eighth of the 65 patients, and blood and synovial fluid shared several identical CD8+ TCRB sequences. In patients, CD8+ clonality rose with age (Spearman r ~ 0.49), which was not the case in healthy controls. The antigen targets of the expanded CD8+ clones were unknown, and absence from virus-specific databases did not rule out viral specificity. There was no significant difference in CD8+ T-cell clonality between rheumatoid arthritis patients and age-matched healthy controls. No adjustment for multiple comparisons was made for the slight TRBV07 underrepresentation in patients.

The immunoSEQ assay was applied to genomic DNA for TCRB CDR3 sequencing. As for the authors' bioinformatics: Only a few patient CD8+ clones larger than 1% matched published virus-specific TCRB sequences when compared against them. Nothing other than productive TCRB rearrangements was included in the analyses. Clonality was expressed as a Shannon entropy-based productive clonality index, with each clone defined by a unique TCRB CDR3 sequence. The template counts of each clone relative to the total templates per sample were used to calculate repertoire overlap between two samples. A correlation with a Spearman r of around 0.6 was found between V-gene usage by flow cytometry and V-gene usage by TCRB sequencing. TCRdb stores this immuneACCESS table with in-frame sequences only. Part of the clones is absent; in the studies checked, under half of the shortfall reflects unresolved V genes, and no reason is known for the rest. Clonal size and the V and J genes are those of that table, whereas D and trimming came from the DNA. The sample table records 15,000 or so clones; over 70% of these occur just once. The ten top clones hold roughly 8.1% of the sample.

Including the terminal cysteine and phenylalanine, the CDR3 comprises 13 residues. Only the CDR3 part of the read is kept: 39 bases, read in frame from the first base. The V end loses 0 bases and the J end loses 7 bases, and a stretch of 7 bases separates them. From a lookup of the germline V gene, CDR1 and CDR2 are SGHRS and YFSETQ. Concerning this clone: What this receptor recognizes is not known. Within one base of it there is no much larger clone, and no base qualities were kept.

Positive magnetic bead selection on an AutoMACS was used to isolate CD4+ and CD8+ cells, with flow cytometry used to check purity. Initial screening for clonal expansions relied on flow cytometry with a TCR V beta antibody panel, after which sorted CD8+ fractions underwent TCRB deep sequencing for characterization. Peripheral blood mononuclear cells were obtained using density gradient separation with Ficoll-Paque PLUS. Using Nucleospin Tissue or Tissue XS kits, DNA was extracted from CD4-enriched, CD8-enriched or PBMC samples, with quantification by a Qubit 2.0 fluorometer. The V and J genes are TRBV5-1 and TRBJ2-2; the D gene assignment is ambiguous. The receptor was derived from an adult with rheumatoid arthritis. Material: CD8+ T cells sorted from blood. The DNA reads TGCGCCAGCAGCTTGGATTTACACGGGGAGCTGTTTTTT. It encodes CASSLDLHGELFF.